These 3 T cell receptor beta chains share one sample of origin, sequenced in a study of T cell responses to AZD1222 COVID-19 vaccine. Sequencing was performed with immunoSEQ multiplex PCR; in TCRdb, only in-frame clones are kept and a portion is missing. The table lists roughly 120,000 clones, 75% to 90% of them singletons. The sample was peripheral blood, taken on day 0 of AZD1222 vaccination. The receptors come from an adult in good health.

The rearrangement links TRBV24-1 to TRBJ2-1; 15 positions match TRBD2. Germline trimming cut 3 bases from V and 11 bases from J; bases unmatched to any gene: 7. This CDR3 has 16 amino acids. The germline gives CDR1 KGHDR, CDR2 SFDVKD. CDR3 region: CATSDTGTSGRPKQFF. CDR3 nucleotide sequence: TGTGCCACCAGTGATACCGGGACTAGCGGGAGGCCAAAGCAGTTCTTC.

V usage is TRBV28 and J usage is TRBJ2-5; 10 nucleotides match TRBD2. The CDR3 is 15 amino acids. Germline assignment: CDR1 MDHEN and CDR2 SYDVKM. V lost 5 bases and J lost 2; bases outside the gene matches: 5. The chain's CDR3 is CASSRLAGRQETQYF. CDR3 coding DNA: TGTGCCAGCAGTCGACTAGCGGGCCGTCAAGAGACCCAGTACTTC.

V gene TRBV28 combines with J gene TRBJ1-2; no reliable D call. V lost 5 bases, J lost 0 bases, and 4 bases lay in between. The CDR3 contains 12 residues. Germline CDR1 is MDHEN and CDR2 is SYDVKM. In DNA, the CDR3 is TGTGCCAGCAGTCGTCCTAACTATGGCTACACCTTC. This translates into CASSRPNYGYTF.